Reported below is one T cell receptor beta chain. This clonotype was seen a few times. Its antigen specificity is not known. No base-level quality is on record; no much larger clone is a single base apart. The data originate from a study of T cells in Graves' hyperthyroidism and ophthalmopathy (dated by TCRdb to the late 2010s). With regard to the full study: Peripheral blood samples were taken at the time of initial diagnosis, prior to any treatment. To identify distinguishing TCR V-J signatures, a discovery cohort of some 100 patients was used, comprising 43 with Graves' ophthalmopathy and approximately 57 with stable Graves' hyperthyroidism. An independent validation cohort of under 20 hyperthyroidism patients and 17 patients who later progressed to ophthalmopathy tested prospective prediction of ophthalmopathy. The roughly 90 discovery patients were divided at random into training and test sets in a 7:3 ratio. The study also compared thyroid tissue and blood T-cell repertoires from about six Graves' hyperthyroidism patients. After sampling, hyperthyroidism patients received methimazole starting at 30 mg daily, and ophthalmopathy patients received high-dose intravenous methylprednisolone. TCR Vbeta CDR3 sequencing of 135 peripheral blood samples (more than 40 ophthalmopathy, roughly 74 hyperthyroidism and approximately 17 progressor patients) is reported in the paper. What the study reported, not specific to this receptor: In validation, the model predicted progression to ophthalmopathy with over 65% sensitivity and around 72% specificity, a median of approximately 6.7 months before onset. Ophthalmopathy was separated from stable hyperthyroidism by a 13 V-J signature model, with approximately 85% sensitivity and 81% to 82% specificity obtained in cross-validation and 80%/75% obtained in testing. Blood samples also contained most of the expanded thyroid clonotypes (frequency above 0.001), which suggests that blood repertoires may reflect thyroid immune responses. Sample size was not statistically predetermined, and investigators were not blinded to group allocation.

Amplification of TCR beta CDR3 regions was carried out from RNA transcripts. A first-round RT-PCR of the TCR CDR3 used the HTBI primer set with the Qiagen OneStep RT-PCR kit. The libraries were constructed in a second round of multiplex PCR and then size-selected and purified. Sequencing of the libraries was done on an Illumina HiSeq2000 using paired-end 100 bp reads. In the paper's pipeline: SOAPnuke was used to process the raw data, removing reads that contained adapters or uncalled bases, had a mean Phred below 15, or lacked an exact match to the constant primer or identifier. High-quality paired reads were merged with COPE v1.2.5, and unique nucleotide sequences were defined as clonotypes. Clonotypes were aligned to IMGT TRBV, TRBD and TRBJ reference segments using MiTCR v1.1. Analysis was restricted to V-J combinations with a frequency above 0.0001, which covered roughly 99% of repertoires. The TCS score was defined as the ratio of F50 (clonal expansion) to E x V (chaos), calculated using BLOSUM62-based TCRdist between CDR3 peptides within each V-J. Welch's t-statistics and random forest reduced some 510 V-J features to 10 to 15, which were used in a naive Bayes classifier (R e1071). TCRdb passed the public sequencing reads through fastp at Q25 and MiXCR, retaining productive beta sequences. Records with the same CDR3 protein are collapsed into one entry carrying the most frequent genes and DNA. TCRdb's processing, not the authors', yielded these V and J calls. This sample lists 350,000 or so distinct CDR3 sequences; about 21% were detected once. The top ten clonotypes cover roughly 52% of the sample.

Stable Graves' hyperthyroidism was defined as the absence of progression to ophthalmopathy over 18 months of follow-up. Hyperthyroidism patients were newly diagnosed, had a disease duration of under 2 months, and were aged 18 to 65 years. Exclusion was applied to patients with uncontrolled infections, other autoimmune diseases, pregnancy or lactation. Diagnoses relied on clinical symptoms, serum thyroxine and TRAb, thyroid ultrasound and orbital computed tomography. PBMCs were separated from roughly 10 ml of fresh peripheral blood using Ficoll-Paque density gradient centrifugation. Trizol reagent was used to extract total RNA, and RNA quality was then checked on an Agilent 2100 Bioanalyzer. Source material: blood. The receptor's source is a woman aged 50 to 65 with Graves' hyperthyroidism.

In nucleotides, the sequence is TGTGCCAGCAGCTCAAATCCCGGGACAGGGATATACGGGGAGCTGTTTTTT. Protein translation: CASSSNPGTGIYGELFF. This sequence uses TRBV7-3 and TRBJ2-2, with 9 bases matching TRBD1. CDR1 and CDR2 are drawn from the germline V gene: SGHTA, FQGTGA. The V end gives up 4 bases and the J end 7 bases, leaving 13 bases in the junction not matched to a gene. The CDR3 numbers 17 residues from cysteine through phenylalanine. The kept DNA is CDR3 alone, 51 bases in frame from the first base.